This T cell receptor (beta chain) was sequenced in a study of T cells in Graves' hyperthyroidism and ophthalmopathy. Regarding the study as a whole: Among thyroid clonotypes expanded above 0.001, most also appeared in blood.

Turning to this clonotype: As yet, its antigen is unknown.

This sample holds PBMCs from less than 11 ml fresh peripheral blood. The TCR beta CDR3 regions underwent amplification using RNA transcripts as the source. Carried out on the TCR CDR3, a first-round RT-PCR used the HTBI primer set. TCRdb ran MiXCR on the multiplex PCR reads and lists one entry per CDR3 protein. The sample yields roughly 96,000 distinct CDR3 sequences, over 50% seen once. Looked up from germline, CDR1 is SQVTM and CDR2 is ANQGSEA. This CDR3 spans 13 amino acids. The ends lost 4 bases at V and 2 bases at J; junction bases unmatched: 3. The sequenced sample was blood. The origin of this receptor is a woman aged 35 to 49 with Graves' hyperthyroidism. This chain connects TRBV29-1 to TRBJ1-2, with 8 positions matching TRBD1. In nucleotides, the CDR3 is TGCAGCGTTGCGGACAGGGTCAACTATGGCTACACCTTC. This sequence encodes CSVADRVNYGYTF.